Sequencing of this T cell receptor (beta chain) was carried out in a study of identical twins. Study observations and caveats: Out-of-frame sharing of TCR alpha in monozygotic twins was underestimated by models. Out-of-frame alpha sequences that twins shared showed excess low generation probability. Invariant MAIT and iNKT cells could partly confound zero-insertion analyses. Sequences that were beta out-of-frame showed weaker excess twin sharing.

TCRdb itself ran the 5' RACE reads through MiXCR, one entry per CDR3 protein. The sample carries 500,000 to 650,000 distinct CDR3 sequences, around 22% recorded once. Concerning this clonotype itself: Antigen specificity is unknown.

CDR1 and CDR2 (germline): SGHRS, YFSETQ. The CDR3 is 14 amino acids. Trimming took 0 bases from V and 2 from J, leaving 8 bases between them. These data are also associated with another study on yellow fever vaccine responses in identical twins.

The sequencing sample was made of CD4+ T cells sorted from blood. The source of this sequence is a woman aged 18-29 years in good health. This sequence joins TRBV5-1 and TRBJ2-5; no clear D. CDR3 DNA: TGCGCCAGCAGCTTGGCATACCAACAAGAGACCCAGTACTTC. This sequence encodes CASSLAYQQETQYF.